This is a list of T cell receptor beta chains from one sample in a study of T-cell memory formation after mild COVID-19. TCRdb re-derived calls from the 5' RACE reads in MiXCR, one entry per CDR3 protein. Here the sample spans over 120,000 distinct CDR3 sequences, about 19% being singletons. Sequencing used PBMCs or a T cell subset sorted from them (not recorded which). The receptors originated from an adult woman who had mild COVID-19 (a few samples of this study predate the infection). Cell type and time point are not known. Both conserved end residues are part of each CDR3. The order of the fields is J gene, V gene, D gene, clone size, CDR3 DNA, CDR3 protein. The D gene is left open where the match is weak. Part of the rows lack a size; the others show once, few, many or a class for expanded clones.

j_call: TRBJ2-5
v_call: TRBV12-3/TRBV12-4
d_call: -
clone_size: many
cdr3_nt: TGTGCCAGCAGTTTTATTGGGGGAGCCCAGTACTTC
cdr3_aa: CASSFIGGAQYF

j_call: TRBJ1-5
v_call: TRBV29-1
d_call: -
clone_size: few
cdr3_nt: TGCAGCGTTGGTAGCCAGCCCCAGCATTTT
cdr3_aa: CSVGSQPQHF

j_call: TRBJ1-2
v_call: TRBV5-5
d_call: -
clone_size: -
cdr3_nt: TGTGCCAGCAGCTTGGTGGGAGCCCGGGGCTACACCTTC
cdr3_aa: CASSLVGARGYTF

j_call: TRBJ2-3
v_call: TRBV13
d_call: TRBD2
clone_size: few
cdr3_nt: TGTGCCAGCAGCCACCCCGAGCGCGGGGGGGCAGATACGCAGTATTTT
cdr3_aa: CASSHPERGGADTQYF

j_call: TRBJ1-2
v_call: TRBV30
d_call: -
clone_size: -
cdr3_nt: TGTGCCTGGAGTGTGGGTTCGGACGGTGGCTACACCTTC
cdr3_aa: CAWSVGSDGGYTF

j_call: TRBJ1-5
v_call: TRBV7-9
d_call: -
clone_size: once
cdr3_nt: TGTGCCAGCAGCTTAGGGGGGGCTGAACAGCCCCAGCATTTT
cdr3_aa: CASSLGGAEQPQHF

j_call: TRBJ2-1
v_call: TRBV4-2
d_call: -
clone_size: -
cdr3_nt: TGTGCCAGCAGCCAAGATCTCCAGGTCTCCTACAATGAGCAGTTCTTC
cdr3_aa: CASSQDLQVSYNEQFF

j_call: TRBJ1-5
v_call: TRBV19
d_call: TRBD1
clone_size: -
cdr3_nt: TGTGCCAGTAGACCTTATCGACAGGGATATGTCAATCAGCCCCAGCATTTT
cdr3_aa: CASRPYRQGYVNQPQHF

j_call: TRBJ2-3
v_call: TRBV29-1
d_call: TRBD1
clone_size: few
cdr3_nt: TGCAGCGTTGCCACGGACAGGGCTACGCAGTATTTT
cdr3_aa: CSVATDRATQYF

j_call: TRBJ2-3
v_call: TRBV5-1
d_call: -
clone_size: -
cdr3_nt: TGCGCCAGCAGCTTCCGACCTACAGATACGCAGTATTTT
cdr3_aa: CASSFRPTDTQYF

j_call: TRBJ1-2
v_call: TRBV12-3/TRBV12-4
d_call: -
clone_size: -
cdr3_nt: TGTGCCAGCACCAGAGTCTCCGGGGGGCTTGGCTACACCTTC
cdr3_aa: CASTRVSGGLGYTF

j_call: TRBJ1-5
v_call: TRBV7-2
d_call: -
clone_size: many
cdr3_nt: TGTGCCAGCAGCTACAGGGGCAATCAGCCCCAGCATTTT
cdr3_aa: CASSYRGNQPQHF

j_call: TRBJ1-2
v_call: TRBV6-2/TRBV6-3
d_call: -
clone_size: -
cdr3_nt: TGTGCCAGCAGCAAGACGGGCAGAGTCTATGGCTACACCTTC
cdr3_aa: CASSKTGRVYGYTF

j_call: TRBJ2-3
v_call: TRBV20-1
d_call: -
clone_size: few
cdr3_nt: TGCAGTGCAAAGAGGACGGGACGCACAGATACGCAGTATTTT
cdr3_aa: CSAKRTGRTDTQYF

j_call: TRBJ2-3
v_call: TRBV9
d_call: TRBD2
clone_size: few
cdr3_nt: TGTGCCAGCAGCAAAGAACTAGCGGGGATAAGCACAGATACGCAGTATTTT
cdr3_aa: CASSKELAGISTDTQYF

j_call: TRBJ2-1
v_call: TRBV12-5
d_call: -
clone_size: many
cdr3_nt: TGTGCTAGTGGTTTGGTACCGGGGCCGCCCCATGAGCAGTTCTTC
cdr3_aa: CASGLVPGPPHEQFF

j_call: TRBJ2-1
v_call: TRBV6-2/TRBV6-3
d_call: TRBD2
clone_size: few
cdr3_nt: TGTGCCAGCAGTTACTCTAGCGGGAATTACAATGAGCAGTTCTTC
cdr3_aa: CASSYSSGNYNEQFF

j_call: TRBJ2-1
v_call: TRBV24-1
d_call: TRBD2
clone_size: -
cdr3_nt: TGTGCCACCAGTGATTTCTCTCGCGGGGGGAAGAATGAGCAGTTCTTC
cdr3_aa: CATSDFSRGGKNEQFF

j_call: TRBJ2-5
v_call: TRBV5-6
d_call: -
clone_size: -
cdr3_nt: TGTGCCAGCAGTAGGGACGTGGAAGAGACCCAGTACTTC
cdr3_aa: CASSRDVEETQYF

j_call: TRBJ1-2
v_call: TRBV20-1
d_call: -
clone_size: few
cdr3_nt: TGCAGTGCTAGCCCGCCGAGAGGCGGCTACACCTTC
cdr3_aa: CSASPPRGGYTF

j_call: TRBJ2-1
v_call: TRBV3-1
d_call: -
clone_size: -
cdr3_nt: TGTGCCAGCAGCCAAGAAGGCGGGGTTCGATACAATGAGCAGTTCTTC
cdr3_aa: CASSQEGGVRYNEQFF

j_call: TRBJ2-5
v_call: TRBV6-6
d_call: -
clone_size: -
cdr3_nt: TGTGCCAGCAGGCTACAGCAAGAGACCCAGTACTTC
cdr3_aa: CASRLQQETQYF

j_call: TRBJ2-2
v_call: TRBV7-2
d_call: -
clone_size: few
cdr3_nt: TGTGCCAGCAGCTTAAATCCGAACACCGGGGAGCTGTTTTTT
cdr3_aa: CASSLNPNTGELFF

j_call: TRBJ2-3
v_call: TRBV4-3
d_call: -
clone_size: many
cdr3_nt: TGCGCCAGCAGCCAAGATCCGAGCGGGAGCACAGATACGCAGTATTTT
cdr3_aa: CASSQDPSGSTDTQYF

j_call: TRBJ2-3
v_call: TRBV30
d_call: -
clone_size: -
cdr3_nt: TGTGCCTGGAGTGTAGGGAGTGCGACAGATACGCAGTATTTT
cdr3_aa: CAWSVGSATDTQYF

j_call: TRBJ2-7
v_call: TRBV7-2
d_call: TRBD2
clone_size: few
cdr3_nt: TGTGCCAGCAGGATGGCGGGAGTTAGTGAGCAGTACTTC
cdr3_aa: CASRMAGVSEQYF

j_call: TRBJ2-1
v_call: TRBV29-1
d_call: TRBD2
clone_size: few
cdr3_nt: TGCAGCGCGAAGCGGGACCTCGGGGGATATGAGCAGTTCTTC
cdr3_aa: CSAKRDLGGYEQFF

j_call: TRBJ2-7
v_call: TRBV19
d_call: TRBD1
clone_size: few
cdr3_nt: TGTGCCAGTAGCTCCGGGGGGCAAATCGCCGGGACAGGGGGCGCCTACGAGCAGTACTTC
cdr3_aa: CASSSGGQIAGTGGAYEQYF

j_call: TRBJ2-7
v_call: TRBV10-3
d_call: -
clone_size: -
cdr3_nt: TGTGCCATCAGTGGAGGGGACGCAGTGACCTACGAGCAGTACTTC
cdr3_aa: CAISGGDAVTYEQYF

j_call: TRBJ2-5
v_call: TRBV29-1
d_call: -
clone_size: -
cdr3_nt: TGCAGCGCGAGGAGGGGGGTTGGAGAGACCCAGTACTTC
cdr3_aa: CSARRGVGETQYF

j_call: TRBJ2-5
v_call: TRBV30
d_call: -
clone_size: few
cdr3_nt: TGTGCCTGGAGCTTAAAGCCGGGACACCCACCGTACTTC
cdr3_aa: CAWSLKPGHPPYF

j_call: TRBJ2-5
v_call: TRBV27
d_call: -
clone_size: few
cdr3_nt: TGTGCCAGCAGGCGAGAGAGTAGGGGAGAGACCCAGTACTTC
cdr3_aa: CASRRESRGETQYF